Presented here are 8 T cell receptor beta chains from one specimen sequenced in a study of T cell repertoires in cytomegalovirus infection. Each CDR3 protein gets one entry after TCRdb re-called the reads with MiXCR. The sample includes roughly 140,000 distinct CDR3 sequences, 20% to 25% of them seen just once. Sequencing used PBMCs. Source of these receptors: a human donor in good health (CMV status not recorded). Some clones in this sample may be carry-over from other donors' samples.

This clonotype was seen once. CDR3 in DNA: TGCAGTGCCCAGGACAGGGTGGGATCGAACACTGAAGCTTTCTTT. The encoded protein is CSAQDRVGSNTEAFF. The rearrangement links TRBV20-1 to TRBJ1-1, with 8 bases matching TRBD1. The CDR3 consists of 15 residues. Germline V lookup: CDR1 DFQATT, CDR2 SNEGSKA (reference sequence). With V trimmed by 6 bases and J by 1 base, 10 bases remained unmatched.

This clonotype was seen a handful of times. The chain has TRBV11-2 and TRBJ1-2; 8 nucleotides match TRBD1. Germline V gives CDR1 SGHAT, CDR2 FQNNGV. The CDR3 runs to 15 residues. V lost 4 bases and J lost 3; bases outside the gene matches: 7. In DNA form, the CDR3 reads TGTGCCAGCAGCTCGTTCAAGGACAGGGACTATGGCTACACCTTC. Protein sequence: CASSSFKDRDYGYTF. Complete variable domain (other parts from reference TRBV11-2 and TRBJ1-2): EAGVAQSPRYKIIEKRQSVAFWCNPISGHATLYWYQQILGQGPKLLIQFQNNGVVDDSQLPKDRFSAERLKGVDSTLKIQPAKLEDSAVYLCASSSFKDRDYGYTFGSGTRLTVV.

Ten or more counts support this clonotype. The rearrangement links TRBV4-1 to TRBJ1-3, with 7 bases lining up with TRBD1. Germline CDR1 MGHRA, CDR2 YSYEKL. J gave up 2 bases and V 6 bases, and 10 bases lay outside the gene matches. The CDR3 runs to 16 residues. This CDR3 reads CASSLGGQNTGNTIYF. In DNA, the CDR3 is TGCGCCAGCAGTCTCGGGGGACAGAATACTGGAAACACCATATATTTT.

In its sample, this clonotype was seen a few times. The chain uses TRBV7-2 and TRBJ2-7, with unresolved D. CDR3 size: 14 residues. Germline V gives CDR1 SGHTA, CDR2 FQGNSA. Trimming pared 1 base from V and 3 bases from J, leaving 10 bases between. In DNA form, the CDR3 reads TGTGCCAGCAGCTTAGGGCCTACCGACTACGAGCAGTACTTC. Its translation: CASSLGPTDYEQYF.

This clonotype was seen many times. This chain connects TRBV7-2 to TRBJ2-5; 8 nucleotides line up with TRBD1. This CDR3 has 15 amino acids. V lost 1 base to trimming and J lost 4 bases; unmatched junction nucleotides: 5. From germline, CDR1 is SGHTA and CDR2 FQGNSA. In DNA, the CDR3 is TGTGCCAGCAGCTTAGGTGACAGGGGCGGAGAGACCCAGTACTTC. Translated: CASSLGDRGGETQYF.

This clonotype was seen at least ten times. The chain employs TRBV28 and TRBJ2-3; 12 bases fit TRBD2. The CDR3 extends over 14 amino acids. Germline V gives CDR1 MDHEN, CDR2 SYDVKM. J was trimmed by 7 bases and V by 5 bases; bases with no gene match: 4. The chain's CDR3 is CASSLAGGPYTQYF. CDR3 in DNA: TGTGCCAGCAGTCTAGCGGGAGGGCCGTATACGCAGTATTTT. The whole variable domain, remainder taken from reference TRBV28 and TRBJ2-3, is DVKVTQSSRYLVKRTGEKVFLECVQDMDHENMFWYRQDPGLGLRLIYFSYDVKMKEKGDIPEGYSVSREKKERFSLILESASTNQTSMYLCASSLAGGPYTQYFGPGTRLTVL.

The sample holds many counts of this clonotype. The chain is built from TRBV7-9 and TRBJ2-7; 8 nucleotides line up with TRBD1. The CDR3 consists of 17 residues. Trimming cost V 5 bases and J 2 bases; bases outside gene matches: 14. CDR1 is SEHNR, CDR2 FQNEAQ, per germline (reference sequence). The CDR3 region has the DNA TGTGCCAGCAGCCCCGGACAGGGAAACGTTCCCACCTACGAGCAGTACTTC. Encoded protein: CASSPGQGNVPTYEQYF.

This clonotype was observed a handful of times. This chain connects TRBV2 to TRBJ2-3; the match to TRBD1 covers 10 bases. The CDR3 covers 14 residues. CDR1 is SNHLY, CDR2 FYNNEI, per germline. V was clipped by 5 bases and J by 5 bases; unmatched bases: 4. The CDR3 is CASSPGQGIDTQYF. DNA of the CDR3: TGTGCCAGCAGTCCGGGACAGGGGATAGATACGCAGTATTTT. Variable domain in full (rest from reference TRBV2 and TRBJ2-3): EPEVTQTPSHQVTQMGQEVILRCVPISNHLYFYWYRQILGQKVEFLVSFYNNEISEKSEIFDDQFSVERPDGSNFTLKIRSTKLEDSAMYFCASSPGQGIDTQYFGPGTRLTVL.